A selection of T cell receptor beta chains follows, all from one sample in a study of technical replicates of blood from a few donors. Clones were sequenced by immunoSEQ multiplex PCR, and TCRdb holds only the in-frame ones, with some missing. This sample has about 83,000 clones, with over 85% found just once. The source material was T cells isolated from PBMCs. The receptors here all came from a human donor in good health. CDR3s include the opening cysteine and the closing phenylalanine or tryptophan. The order of the fields is J gene, D gene, V gene, CDR3 DNA, CDR3 protein. The D gene is left open where the match is weak.

TRBJ2-7,TRBD2,TRBV29-1,TGCAGCGTCGTCGGTAGGGACGGGACTAGCGGCTACGAGCAGTACTTC,CSVVGRDGTSGYEQYF
TRBJ2-1,TRBD2,TRBV7-6,TGTGCCAGCAGTTTAGCGGGAGGGGAATGGGGGAGACCGTTCTTC,CASSLAGGEWGRPFF
TRBJ1-2,TRBD1,TRBV28,TGTGCCAGCAGTTTACGGACAGGGTCGGGAGGCTACACCTTC,CASSLRTGSGGYTF
TRBJ2-6,.,TRBV28,TGTGCCAGCAGAGAGACAGGTGGTGGGGCCAACGTCCTGACTTTC,CASRETGGGANVLTF
TRBJ2-3,TRBD1,TRBV19,TGTGCCAGTAGTACAGGACAGGGAGCCTATACGCAGTATTTT,CASSTGQGAYTQYF
TRBJ2-2,.,TRBV27,TGTGCCAGCAGTACTCGACAGAACACCGGGGAGCTGTTTTTT,CASSTRQNTGELFF
TRBJ1-6,.,TRBV19,TGTGCCAGTAGTATGGGACAATATAATTCACCCCTCCACTTT,CASSMGQYNSPLHF
TRBJ2-1,.,TRBV20-1,TGCAGTGCCCGACTCAACAATGAGCAGTTCTTC,CSARLNNEQFF
TRBJ1-2,.,TRBV7-2,TGTGCCAGCAGCTTACACTTTAACTATGGCTACACCTTC,CASSLHFNYGYTF
TRBJ2-2,TRBD1,TRBV6-1,TGTGCCAGCAGCCGGACAGGGAGCGGGGAGCTGTTTTTT,CASSRTGSGELFF
TRBJ1-2,.,TRBV6-5,TGTGCCAGCAGTTCGGCAAGGGGATTTAACTATGGCTACACCTTC,CASSSARGFNYGYTF
TRBJ2-7,.,TRBV27,TGTGCCAGCCGCCCCCGCGGACAGACCCGGCTGATAGACTCCTACGAGCAGTACTTC,CASRPRGQTRLIDSYEQYF
TRBJ1-1,.,TRBV5-1,TGCGCCAGCAGCTTGGCCTGGGCAGGGGCTGAAGCTTTCTTT,CASSLAWAGAEAFF
TRBJ2-1,.,TRBV9,TGTGCCAGCAGCTCTTTCCTTCAAGGAGGAGAGCAGTTCTTC,CASSSFLQGGEQFF
TRBJ2-1,.,TRBV28,TGTGCCAGCGGTAAGGAGGGCTCCGGGTACCATGAGCAGTTCTTC,CASGKEGSGYHEQFF
TRBJ2-7,.,TRBV29-1,TGCAGCGCCTTACGGGACAAAGACAGTGAGCAGTACTTC,CSALRDKDSEQYF
TRBJ1-2,TRBD1,TRBV5-4,TGTGCCAGCAGCTTGGCCCGACAGGGGAAAGGGGGCTACACCTTC,CASSLARQGKGGYTF